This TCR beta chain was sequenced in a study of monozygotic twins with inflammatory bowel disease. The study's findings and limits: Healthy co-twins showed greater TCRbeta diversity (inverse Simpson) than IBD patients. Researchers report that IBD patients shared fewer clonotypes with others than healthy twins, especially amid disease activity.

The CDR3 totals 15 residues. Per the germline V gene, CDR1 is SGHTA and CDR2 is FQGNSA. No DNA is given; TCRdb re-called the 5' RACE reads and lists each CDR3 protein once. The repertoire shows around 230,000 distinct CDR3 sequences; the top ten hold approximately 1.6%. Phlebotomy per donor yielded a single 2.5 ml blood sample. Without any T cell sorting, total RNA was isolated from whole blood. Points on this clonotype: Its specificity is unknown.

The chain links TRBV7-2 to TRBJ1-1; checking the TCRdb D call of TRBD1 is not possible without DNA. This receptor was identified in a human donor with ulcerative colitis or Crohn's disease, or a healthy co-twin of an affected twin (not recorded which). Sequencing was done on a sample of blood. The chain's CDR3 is CASSLEGGRGIEAFF.